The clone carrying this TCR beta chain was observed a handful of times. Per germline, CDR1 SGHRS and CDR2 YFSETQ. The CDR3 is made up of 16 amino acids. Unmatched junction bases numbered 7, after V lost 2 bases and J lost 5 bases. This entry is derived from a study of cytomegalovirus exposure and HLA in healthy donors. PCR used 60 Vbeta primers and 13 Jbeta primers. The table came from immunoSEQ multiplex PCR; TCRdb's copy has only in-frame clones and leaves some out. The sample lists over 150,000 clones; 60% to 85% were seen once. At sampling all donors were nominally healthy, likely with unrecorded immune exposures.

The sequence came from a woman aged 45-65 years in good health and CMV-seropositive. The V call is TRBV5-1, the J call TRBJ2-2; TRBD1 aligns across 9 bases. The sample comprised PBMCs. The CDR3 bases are TGCGCCAGCAGCTTCTCATCCGGACAGGGGACCGGGGAGCTGTTTTTT. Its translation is CASSFSSGQGTGELFF. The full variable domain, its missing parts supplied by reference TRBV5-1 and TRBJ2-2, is KAGVTQTPRYLIKTRGQQVTLSCSPISGHRSVSWYQQTPGQGLQFLFEYFSETQRNKGNFPGRFSGRQFSNSRSEMNVSTLELGDSALYLCASSFSSGQGTGELFFGEGSRLTVL.